This entry is about one T cell receptor beta chain. Its target is not known. This entry belongs to a study of vaccination and CD4 T cells after COVID-19. Overall study: There were two doses of either BNT162b2 or mRNA-1273 vaccine given to participants.

Indicated treatment: approximately 10-day PBMC culture with coronavirus spike peptide pools or control peptides (ViraFEST assay). Oncomine TCR Beta short-read sequencing was applied to DNA from cultured CD4+ T cells. Genomic DNA was taken out of cultured CD4+ T cells by extraction. Using its own MiXCR run on the PCR reads, TCRdb lists one record per CDR3 protein. The table shows about 24,000 distinct CDR3 sequences, with around three fifths occurring only once. V shed 3 bases and J shed 4 bases, with 18 bases lying between them. Germline V gives CDR1 DFQATT, CDR2 SNEGSKA (reference sequence). CDR3 length: 15 amino acids.

The rearrangement uses TRBV20-1 and TRBJ1-2; TRBD1 might be the D (5 bases). The sequenced sample was CD4+ T cells from blood, cultured in vitro. The clonotype originates from a human donor who had recovered from COVID-19. CDR3 region: CSARESIDRVYGYTF. CDR3 in DNA: TGCAGTGCTAGGGAGAGTATTGACAGAGTCTATGGCTACACCTTC.